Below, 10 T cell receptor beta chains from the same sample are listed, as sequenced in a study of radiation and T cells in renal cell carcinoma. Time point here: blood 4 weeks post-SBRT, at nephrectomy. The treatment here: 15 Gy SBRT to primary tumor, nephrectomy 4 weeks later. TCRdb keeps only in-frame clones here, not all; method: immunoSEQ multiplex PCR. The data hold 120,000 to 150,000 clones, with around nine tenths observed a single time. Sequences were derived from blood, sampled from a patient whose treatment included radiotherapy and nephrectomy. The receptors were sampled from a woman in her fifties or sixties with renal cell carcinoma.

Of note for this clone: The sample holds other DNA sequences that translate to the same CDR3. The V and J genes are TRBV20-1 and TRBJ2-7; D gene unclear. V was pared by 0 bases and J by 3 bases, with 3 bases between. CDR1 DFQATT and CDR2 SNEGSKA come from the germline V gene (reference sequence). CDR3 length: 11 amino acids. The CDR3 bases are TGCAGTGCTAGAGATAACTACGAGCAGTACTTC. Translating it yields CSARDNYEQYF.

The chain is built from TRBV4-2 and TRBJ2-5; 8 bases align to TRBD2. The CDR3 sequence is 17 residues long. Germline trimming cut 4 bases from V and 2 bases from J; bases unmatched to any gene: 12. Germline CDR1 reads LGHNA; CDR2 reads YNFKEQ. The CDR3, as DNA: TGTGCCAGCAGCCGCGATAGCGGGGACCTCCGACAAGAGACCCAGTACTTC. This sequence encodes CASSRDSGDLRQETQYF.

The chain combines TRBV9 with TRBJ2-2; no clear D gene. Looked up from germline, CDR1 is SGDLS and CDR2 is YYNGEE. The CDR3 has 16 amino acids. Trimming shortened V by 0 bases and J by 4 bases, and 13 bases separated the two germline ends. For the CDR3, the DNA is TGTGCCAGCAGCGTAGGCGTAGACCCGAGCACCGGGGAGCTGTTTTTT. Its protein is CASSVGVDPSTGELFF.

The CDR3 DNA sequence: TGTGCCAGTAGCCCCCCTAGCGGGAGGGAGTCCTACGAGCAGTACTTC. Translating gives CASSPPSGRESYEQYF. The rearrangement uses TRBV19 and TRBJ2-7; 12 positions agree with TRBD2. The CDR3 has 16 amino acids. The germline CDR1 and CDR2 sequences are LNHDA and SQIVND (reference sequence). V gave up 6 bases and J gave up 1 base; unmatched junction bases: 7.

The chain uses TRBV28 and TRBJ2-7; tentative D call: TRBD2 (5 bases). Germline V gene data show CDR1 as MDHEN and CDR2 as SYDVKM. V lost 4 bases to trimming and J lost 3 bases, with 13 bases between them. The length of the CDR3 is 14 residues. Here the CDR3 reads CASSSPGRNYEQYF. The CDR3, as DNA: TGTGCCAGCAGTTCACCGGGAAGAAACTACGAGCAGTACTTC.

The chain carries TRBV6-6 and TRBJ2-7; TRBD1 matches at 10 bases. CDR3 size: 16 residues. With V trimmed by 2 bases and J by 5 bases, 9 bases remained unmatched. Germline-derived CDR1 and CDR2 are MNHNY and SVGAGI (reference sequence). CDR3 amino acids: CASSYNGDRGPHEQYF. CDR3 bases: TGTGCCAGCAGTTACAACGGAGACAGGGGGCCACACGAGCAGTACTTC.

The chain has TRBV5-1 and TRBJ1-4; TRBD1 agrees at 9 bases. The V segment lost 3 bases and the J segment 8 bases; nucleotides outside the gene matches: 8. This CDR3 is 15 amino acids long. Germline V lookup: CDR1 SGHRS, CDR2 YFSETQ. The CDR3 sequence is CASSSVGQGYEKLFF. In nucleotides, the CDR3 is TGCGCCAGCAGCTCGGTGGGACAGGGTTACGAAAAACTGTTTTTT. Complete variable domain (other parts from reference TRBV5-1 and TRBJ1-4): KAGVTQTPRYLIKTRGQQVTLSCSPISGHRSVSWYQQTPGQGLQFLFEYFSETQRNKGNFPGRFSGRQFSNSRSEMNVSTLELGDSALYLCASSSVGQGYEKLFFGSGTQLSVL.

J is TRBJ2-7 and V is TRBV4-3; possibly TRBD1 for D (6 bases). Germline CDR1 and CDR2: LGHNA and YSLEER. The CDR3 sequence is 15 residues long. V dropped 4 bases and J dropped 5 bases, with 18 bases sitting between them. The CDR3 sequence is CASSLKKTGRHEQYF. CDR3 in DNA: TGCGCCAGCAGCCTCAAGAAGACAGGTCGGCACGAGCAGTACTTC.

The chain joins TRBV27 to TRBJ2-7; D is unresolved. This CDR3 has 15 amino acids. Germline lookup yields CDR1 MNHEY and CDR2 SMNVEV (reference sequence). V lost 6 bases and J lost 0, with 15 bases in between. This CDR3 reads CASSPTAPSSYEQYF. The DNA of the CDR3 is TGTGCCAGCAGCCCAACAGCCCCGAGCTCCTACGAGCAGTACTTC.

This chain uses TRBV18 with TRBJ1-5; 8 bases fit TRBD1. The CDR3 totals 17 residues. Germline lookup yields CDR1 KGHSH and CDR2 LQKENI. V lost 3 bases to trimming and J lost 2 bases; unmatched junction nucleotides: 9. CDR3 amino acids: CASSPPGQGSGNQPQHF. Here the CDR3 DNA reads TGTGCCAGCTCACCCCCCGGACAGGGATCGGGCAATCAGCCCCAGCATTTT.